This TCR beta chain is drawn from a study of cytomegalovirus exposure and HLA in healthy donors. Study results and limitations: In a later analysis, donors in an Asian-associated ancestry cluster reportedly had fewer N-insertions in productive TCRs than the cohort mean.

Turning to this clone: No antigen is known for it.

This CDR3 contains 15 residues. With 2 bases removed from V and 8 bases from J, the gap between germline ends came to 18 bases. Per germline, CDR1 MGHRA and CDR2 YSYEKL. The study ran its PCR with 60 Vbeta and 13 Jbeta primers. The table came from immunoSEQ multiplex PCR; TCRdb's copy has only in-frame clones and leaves some out. The sample holds 130,000 to 150,000 clones. J is TRBJ1-2 and V is TRBV4-1; D unresolved. This TCR was sampled from a male donor in good health and CMV-seronegative. Sample: PBMCs. The CDR3: CASSQLEGLGEGYTF. The CDR3 DNA is TGCGCCAGCAGCCAATTAGAAGGTTTGGGAGAAGGCTACACCTTC.